This entry lists 4 T cell receptor beta chains sequenced from one sample in a study of T cell responses to AZD1222 COVID-19 vaccine. Some clones are missing from TCRdb's copy, which holds only in-frame ones; the method was immunoSEQ multiplex PCR. The sample includes about 120,000 clones, 90% to 95% seen only once; the top ten take roughly 3%. The material sequenced was peripheral blood, taken on day 0 of AZD1222 vaccination. The receptors here all came from an adult in good health.

V and J are TRBV18 and TRBJ1-1; D gene uncertain. The germline V gene has CDR1 KGHSH and CDR2 LQKENI. The CDR3 is 14 residues long. V lost 2 bases and J lost 1, with 8 bases in between. CDR3 DNA: TGTGCCAGCTCACCAGTTCGTCCGAACACTGAAGCTTTCTTT. It yields the protein CASSPVRPNTEAFF.

The chain links TRBV29-1 to TRBJ1-4; 8 bases agree with TRBD1. The germline CDR1 and CDR2 sequences are SQVTM and ANQGSEA. CDR3 length: 16 residues. Trimming at V came to 4 bases and at J to 1 base, leaving 8 bases not matched to a gene. The CDR3 spells CSVGGTGGRTNEKLFF. CDR3 DNA: TGCAGCGTTGGGGGAACAGGGGGGCGAACTAATGAAAAACTGTTTTTT. Filled out from reference TRBV29-1 and TRBJ1-4, the complete variable domain reads SAVISQKPSRDICQRGTSLTIQCQVDSQVTMMFWYRQQPGQSLTLIATANQGSEATYESGFVIDKFPISRPNLTFSTLTVSNMSPEDSSIYLCSVGGTGGRTNEKLFFGSGTQLSVL.

The J gene is TRBJ2-4, the V gene TRBV14; D is perhaps TRBD2 (6 bases). The CDR3 contains 18 residues. V lost 8 bases and J 6 bases, leaving 29 bases between the germline ends. Germline loops: CDR1 SGHDN, CDR2 FVKESK. CDR3 sequence reads: CASPRVGGGFGVGNIQYF. In DNA form, the CDR3 reads TGTGCCAGCCCCCGGGTTGGGGGAGGATTTGGGGTGGGAAACATTCAGTACTTC. The entire variable domain, with the rest obtained from reference TRBV14 and TRBJ2-4, is as follows: EAGVTQFPSHSVIEKGQTVTLRCDPISGHDNLYWYRRVMGKEIKFLLHFVKESKQDESGMPNNRFLAERTGGTYSTLKVQPAELEDSGVYFCASPRVGGGFGVGNIQYFGAGTRLSVL.

The gene calls are TRBV15 and TRBJ1-5, with D perhaps matching TRBD1 (5 bases). Germline CDR1 LNHNV, CDR2 YYDKDF (reference sequence). Trimming took off 5 bases at V and 2 bases at J, with 13 bases between the two ends. This CDR3 has 15 amino acids. The CDR3 nucleotides read TGTGCCACCAGCTCCACTGGGGCAGGCAATCAGCCCCAGCATTTT. Translating gives CATSSTGAGNQPQHF.